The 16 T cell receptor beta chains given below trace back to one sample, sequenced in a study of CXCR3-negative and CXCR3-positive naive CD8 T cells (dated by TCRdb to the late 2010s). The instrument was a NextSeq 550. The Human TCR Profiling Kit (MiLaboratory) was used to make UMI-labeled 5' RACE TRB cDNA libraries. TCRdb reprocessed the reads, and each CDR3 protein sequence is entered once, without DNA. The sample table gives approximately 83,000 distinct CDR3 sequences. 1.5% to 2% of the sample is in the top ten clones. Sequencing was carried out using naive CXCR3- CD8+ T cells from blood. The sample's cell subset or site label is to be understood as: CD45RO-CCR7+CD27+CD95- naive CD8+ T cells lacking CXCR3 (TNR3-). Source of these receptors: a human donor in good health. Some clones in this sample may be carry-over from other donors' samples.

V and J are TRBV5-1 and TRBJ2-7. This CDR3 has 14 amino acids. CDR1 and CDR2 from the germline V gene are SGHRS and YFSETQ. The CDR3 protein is CASSLEGISYEQYF. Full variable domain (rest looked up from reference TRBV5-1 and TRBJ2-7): KAGVTQTPRYLIKTRGQQVTLSCSPISGHRSVSWYQQTPGQGLQFLFEYFSETQRNKGNFPGRFSGRQFSNSRSEMNVSTLELGDSALYLCASSLEGISYEQYFGPGTRLTVT.

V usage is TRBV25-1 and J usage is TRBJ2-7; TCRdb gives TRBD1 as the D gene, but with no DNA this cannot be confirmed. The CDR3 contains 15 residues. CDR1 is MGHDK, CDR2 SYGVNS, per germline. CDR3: CASSPRGQGWLEQYF.

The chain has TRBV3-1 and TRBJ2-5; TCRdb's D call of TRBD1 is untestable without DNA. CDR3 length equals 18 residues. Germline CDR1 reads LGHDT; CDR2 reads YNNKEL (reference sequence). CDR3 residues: CASSQDVLPLGLDETQYF.

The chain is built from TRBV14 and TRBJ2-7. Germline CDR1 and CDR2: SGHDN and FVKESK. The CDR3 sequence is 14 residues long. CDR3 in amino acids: CASSQEDEIYEQYF.

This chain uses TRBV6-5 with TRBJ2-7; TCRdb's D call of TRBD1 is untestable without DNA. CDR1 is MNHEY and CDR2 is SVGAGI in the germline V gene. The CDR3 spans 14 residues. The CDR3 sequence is CASTPDRFSYEQYF.

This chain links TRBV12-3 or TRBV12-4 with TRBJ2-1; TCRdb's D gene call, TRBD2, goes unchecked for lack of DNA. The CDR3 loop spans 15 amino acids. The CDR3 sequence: CASSLVASGQDVQFF.

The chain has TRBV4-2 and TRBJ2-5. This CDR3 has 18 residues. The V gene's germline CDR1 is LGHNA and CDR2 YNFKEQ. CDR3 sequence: CASSQDASSVFDGETQYF.

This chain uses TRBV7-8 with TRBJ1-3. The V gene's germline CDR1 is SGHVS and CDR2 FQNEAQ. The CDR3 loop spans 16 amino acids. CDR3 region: CASSPHSTPPGNTIYF.

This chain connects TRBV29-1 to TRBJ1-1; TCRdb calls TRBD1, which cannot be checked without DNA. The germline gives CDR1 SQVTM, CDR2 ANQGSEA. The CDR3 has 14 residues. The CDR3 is CSVSTDRGGTEAFF.

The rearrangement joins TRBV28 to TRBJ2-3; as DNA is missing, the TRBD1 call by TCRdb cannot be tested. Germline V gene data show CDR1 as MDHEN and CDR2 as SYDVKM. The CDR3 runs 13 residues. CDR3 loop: CASRDRKTDTQYF.

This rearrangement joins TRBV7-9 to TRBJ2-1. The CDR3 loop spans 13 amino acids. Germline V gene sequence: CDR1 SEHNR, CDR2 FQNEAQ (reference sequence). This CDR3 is CASSLFLTDEQFF.

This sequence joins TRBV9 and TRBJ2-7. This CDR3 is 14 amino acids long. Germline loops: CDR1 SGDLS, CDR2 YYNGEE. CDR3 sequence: CASSVYRDSYEQYF.

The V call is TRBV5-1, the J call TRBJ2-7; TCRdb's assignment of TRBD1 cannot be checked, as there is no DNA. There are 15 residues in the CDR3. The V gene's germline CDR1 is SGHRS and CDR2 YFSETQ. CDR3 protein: CASSKDRGSLYEQYF.

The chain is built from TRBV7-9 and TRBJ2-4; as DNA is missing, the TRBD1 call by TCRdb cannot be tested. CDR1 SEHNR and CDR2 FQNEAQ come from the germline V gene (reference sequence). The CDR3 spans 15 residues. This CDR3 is CASSLAGQGEYIQYF.

This CDR3 is CANGQGLRARELFF. This sequence joins TRBV23-1 and TRBJ2-2; TCRdb names TRBD1, which stays unverified in the absence of DNA. TRBV23-1 is annotated as an ORF whose role is uncertain. CDR3 size: 14 residues.

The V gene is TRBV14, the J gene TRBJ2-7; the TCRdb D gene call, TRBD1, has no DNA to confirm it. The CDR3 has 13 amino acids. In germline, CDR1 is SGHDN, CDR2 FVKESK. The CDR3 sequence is CASSSVRQGEQYF.